This T cell receptor beta chain was identified during a study of T cell responses to AZD1222 COVID-19 vaccine. Study-wide context: Both about-4-week and about-12-week second-dose recipients were combined.

The V and J ends lost 1 base and 6 bases respectively, with 7 bases between them. The length of the CDR3 is 13 residues. The germline gives CDR1 SGHTA, CDR2 FQGTGA. Profiling relied on immunoSEQ multiplex PCR, and the TCRdb table lists in-frame clones only, not all of them. In the table there are 45,000 to 70,000 clones, around 88% of which are singletons. The sequencing here drew on peripheral blood, taken on day 0 of AZD1222 vaccination. This TCR was sampled from an adult in good health. The gene calls are TRBV7-3 and TRBJ2-1; D unclear. The CDR3 coding sequence is TGTGCCAGCAGCTTAAGCCTAACCAATGAGCAGTTCTTC. Translating it yields CASSLSLTNEQFF.